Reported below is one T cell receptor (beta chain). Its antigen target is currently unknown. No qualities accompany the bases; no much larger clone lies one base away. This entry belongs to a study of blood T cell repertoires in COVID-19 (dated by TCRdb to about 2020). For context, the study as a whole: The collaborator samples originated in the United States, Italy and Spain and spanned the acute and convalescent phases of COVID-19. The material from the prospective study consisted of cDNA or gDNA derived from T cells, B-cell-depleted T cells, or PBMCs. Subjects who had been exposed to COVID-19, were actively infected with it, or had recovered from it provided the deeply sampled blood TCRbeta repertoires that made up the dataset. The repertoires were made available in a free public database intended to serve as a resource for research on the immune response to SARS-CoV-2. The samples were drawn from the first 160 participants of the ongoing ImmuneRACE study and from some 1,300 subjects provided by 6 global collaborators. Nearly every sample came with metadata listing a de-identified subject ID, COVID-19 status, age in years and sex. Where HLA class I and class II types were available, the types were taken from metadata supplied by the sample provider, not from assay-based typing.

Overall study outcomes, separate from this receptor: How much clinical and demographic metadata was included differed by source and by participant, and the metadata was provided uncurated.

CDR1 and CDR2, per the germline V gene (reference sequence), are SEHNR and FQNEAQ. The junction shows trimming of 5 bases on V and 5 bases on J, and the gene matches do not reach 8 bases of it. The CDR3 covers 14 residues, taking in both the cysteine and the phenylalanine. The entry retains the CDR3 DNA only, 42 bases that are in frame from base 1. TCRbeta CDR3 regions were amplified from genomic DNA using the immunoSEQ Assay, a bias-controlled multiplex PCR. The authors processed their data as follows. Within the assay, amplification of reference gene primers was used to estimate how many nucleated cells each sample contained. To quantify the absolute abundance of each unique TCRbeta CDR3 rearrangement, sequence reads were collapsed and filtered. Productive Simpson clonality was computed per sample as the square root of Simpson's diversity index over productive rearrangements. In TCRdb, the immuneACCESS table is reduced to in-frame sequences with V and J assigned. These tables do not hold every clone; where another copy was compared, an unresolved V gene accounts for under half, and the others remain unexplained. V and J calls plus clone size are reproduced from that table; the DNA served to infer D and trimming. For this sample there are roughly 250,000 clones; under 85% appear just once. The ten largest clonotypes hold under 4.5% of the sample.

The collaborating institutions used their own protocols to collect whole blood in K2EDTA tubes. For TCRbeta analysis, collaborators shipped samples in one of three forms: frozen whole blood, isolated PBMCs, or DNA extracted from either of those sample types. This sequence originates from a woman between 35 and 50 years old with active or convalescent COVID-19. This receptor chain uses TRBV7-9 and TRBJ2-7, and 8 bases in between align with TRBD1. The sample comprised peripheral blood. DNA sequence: TGTGCCAGCAGCCTCGGACAGGGAGAGGACGAGCAGTACTTC. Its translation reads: CASSLGQGEDEQYF.